This T cell receptor beta chain appears in the sequencing data of a study of blood T cell repertoires in COVID-19 (dated by TCRdb to 2018 to 2021). About the study as a whole: Collaborator samples came from the United States, Italy and Spain and covered acute and convalescent phases of COVID-19. The samples were drawn from the first 160 participants of the ongoing ImmuneRACE study and from more than 1,000 subjects provided by 6 global collaborators. The prospective study material was composed of cDNA or gDNA derived from T cells, B-cell-depleted T cells, or PBMCs. The sample metadata nearly always contained a de-identified subject ID, COVID-19 status, age in years and sex. Subjects who had been exposed to COVID-19, were actively infected with it, or had recovered from it provided the deeply sampled blood TCRbeta repertoires that made up the dataset. The repertoires were released in a freely available public database meant as a resource for research on the immune response to SARS-CoV-2. Where available, HLA class I and class II types were obtained from metadata supplied by the sample provider rather than from assay-based typing.

General study outcomes and caveats: How much clinical and demographic metadata was included differed by source and by participant, and the metadata was provided uncurated.

The immunoSEQ Assay, a bias-controlled multiplex PCR, was used to amplify TCRbeta CDR3 regions from genomic DNA. On the authors' methods: The number of nucleated cells in each sample was estimated by amplification of reference gene primers within the assay. To quantify the absolute abundance of each unique TCRbeta CDR3 rearrangement, sequence reads were collapsed and filtered. Productive Simpson clonality was computed per sample as the square root of Simpson's diversity index over productive rearrangements. TCRdb obtained this table from immuneACCESS and retained in-frame rearrangements with V and J assigned. These tables miss some clones; where compared with another copy, unresolved V genes account for less than half of the shortfall, and the remainder is unexplained. The V and J calls and clone size are taken from that table; D and trimming were inferred from the DNA. The sample table holds roughly 150,000 clones, of which over 80% were seen once. The ten largest make up around 5% of the sample.

This clone was detected once. Its target antigen remains unknown. No much larger clone exists at a distance of one base, and base qualities are not known. Other DNA sequences of this sample code for an identical CDR3. Participants in the prospective study were aged about 18 to 95 years, lived in 20 to 30 United States geographic areas, and enrolled through a virtual design. Cohort assignment in the prospective study relied on participant-reported clinical history from a screening survey and a study questionnaire. A participant counted as exposed if, within 2 weeks of entering the study, that participant had been in contact with someone who had a PCR-confirmed or clinician-diagnosed COVID-19 case. In the prospective study, mobile phlebotomists collected whole blood, serum and a nasopharyngeal or oropharyngeal swab from each participant. Additional blood draws and questionnaires over an approximately two-month period could optionally be provided by prospective study participants. Before DNA extraction, blood samples from the prospective study were shipped at room temperature or frozen.

The source material was PBMCs or T cells enriched from blood (not recorded which). The receptor's source is a man aged 65-85 years who had been exposed to COVID-19.

The sequenced DNA: TGTGCCAGCAGCGTTCGACAGGGGAATTCACCCCTCCACTTT. It specifies CASSVRQGNSPLHF. Rearrangement joined TRBV9 to TRBJ1-6; 8 bases in the junction line up with TRBD1. Trimming takes 2 bases off V and 7 bases off J; junction bases not matched to a gene: 2. Looking up the germline V gene yields CDR1 SGDLS and CDR2 YYNGEE. The CDR3 runs 14 amino acids, cysteine and phenylalanine included. CDR3 DNA only is kept here, 42 bases in frame from base 1.